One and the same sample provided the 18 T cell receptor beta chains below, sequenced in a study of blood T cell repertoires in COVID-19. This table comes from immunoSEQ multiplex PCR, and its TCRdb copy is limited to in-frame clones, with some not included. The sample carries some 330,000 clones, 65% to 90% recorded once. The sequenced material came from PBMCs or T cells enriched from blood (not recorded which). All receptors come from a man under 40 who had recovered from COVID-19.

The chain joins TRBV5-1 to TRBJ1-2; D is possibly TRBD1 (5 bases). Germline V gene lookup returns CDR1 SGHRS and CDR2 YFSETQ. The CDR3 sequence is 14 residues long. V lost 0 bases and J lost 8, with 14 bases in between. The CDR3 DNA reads TGCGCCAGCAGCTTGGCCATAGGGGTGGAGGGCTACACCTTC. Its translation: CASSLAIGVEGYTF.

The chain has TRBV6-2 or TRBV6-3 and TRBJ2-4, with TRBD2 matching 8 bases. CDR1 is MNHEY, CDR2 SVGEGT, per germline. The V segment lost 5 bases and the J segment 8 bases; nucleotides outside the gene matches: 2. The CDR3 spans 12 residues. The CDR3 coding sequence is TGTGCCAGCAGTGCCGGGGGGGACATTCAGTACTTC. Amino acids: CASSAGGDIQYF.

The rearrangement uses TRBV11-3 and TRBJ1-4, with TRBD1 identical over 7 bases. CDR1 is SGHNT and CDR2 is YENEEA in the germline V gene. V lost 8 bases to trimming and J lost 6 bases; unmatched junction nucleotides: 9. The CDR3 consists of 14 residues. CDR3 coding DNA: TGTGCCAGCGGAAACAGGGGTTTAGATGAAAAACTGTTTTTT. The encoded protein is CASGNRGLDEKLFF.

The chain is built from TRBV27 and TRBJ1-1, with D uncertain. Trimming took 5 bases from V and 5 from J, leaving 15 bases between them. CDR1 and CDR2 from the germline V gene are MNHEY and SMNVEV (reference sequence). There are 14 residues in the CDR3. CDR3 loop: CASSLQDSWTEAFF. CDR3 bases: TGTGCCAGCAGTCTGCAAGACTCTTGGACTGAAGCTTTCTTT.

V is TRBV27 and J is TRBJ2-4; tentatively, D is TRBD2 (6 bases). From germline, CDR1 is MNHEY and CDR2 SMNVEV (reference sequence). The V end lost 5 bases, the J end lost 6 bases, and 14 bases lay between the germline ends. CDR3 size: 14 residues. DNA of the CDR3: TGTGCCAGCAGTCAGAGGAGGGATGGAAACATTCAGTACTTC. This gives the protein CASSQRRDGNIQYF.

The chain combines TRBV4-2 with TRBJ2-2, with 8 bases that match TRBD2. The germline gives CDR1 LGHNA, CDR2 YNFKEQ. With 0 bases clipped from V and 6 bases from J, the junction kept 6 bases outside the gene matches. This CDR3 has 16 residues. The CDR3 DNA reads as TGTGCCAGCAGCCAAGAAAGCGGGAGATTATCCGGGGAGCTGTTTTTT. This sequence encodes CASSQESGRLSGELFF.

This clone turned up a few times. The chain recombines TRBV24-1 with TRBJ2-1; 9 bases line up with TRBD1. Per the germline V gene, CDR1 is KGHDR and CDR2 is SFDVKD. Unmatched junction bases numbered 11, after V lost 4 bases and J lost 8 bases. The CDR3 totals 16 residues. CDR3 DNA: TGTGCCACCAGTGACTCCCCCGGGACAGGGAAGGATGAGCAGTTCTTC. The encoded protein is CATSDSPGTGKDEQFF.

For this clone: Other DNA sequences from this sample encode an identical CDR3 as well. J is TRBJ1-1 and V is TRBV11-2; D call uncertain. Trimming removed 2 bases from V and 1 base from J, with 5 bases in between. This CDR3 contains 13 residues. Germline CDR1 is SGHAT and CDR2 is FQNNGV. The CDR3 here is CASSLSGNTEAFF. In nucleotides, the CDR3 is TGTGCCAGCAGCTTATCCGGGAACACTGAAGCTTTCTTT.

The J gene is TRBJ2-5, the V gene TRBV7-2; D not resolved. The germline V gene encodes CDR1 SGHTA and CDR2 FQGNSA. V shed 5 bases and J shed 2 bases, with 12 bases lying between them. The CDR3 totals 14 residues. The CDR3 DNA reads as TGTGCCAGCAGCGTAGGTACATTTCAAGAGACCCAGTACTTC. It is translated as CASSVGTFQETQYF.

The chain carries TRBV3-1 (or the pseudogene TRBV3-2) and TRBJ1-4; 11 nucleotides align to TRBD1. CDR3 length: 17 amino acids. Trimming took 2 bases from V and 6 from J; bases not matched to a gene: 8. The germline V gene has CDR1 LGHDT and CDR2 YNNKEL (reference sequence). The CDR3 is CASSQPPGTGGYEKLFF. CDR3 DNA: TGTGCCAGCAGCCAACCACCTGGGACAGGGGGATATGAAAAACTGTTTTTT.

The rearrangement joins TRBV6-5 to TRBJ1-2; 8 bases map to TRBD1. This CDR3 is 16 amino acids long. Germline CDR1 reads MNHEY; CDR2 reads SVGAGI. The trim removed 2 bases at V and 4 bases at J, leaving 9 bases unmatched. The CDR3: CASSYRGTGLAYGYTF. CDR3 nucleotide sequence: TGTGCCAGCAGTTACAGAGGGACAGGCCTCGCCTATGGCTACACCTTC.

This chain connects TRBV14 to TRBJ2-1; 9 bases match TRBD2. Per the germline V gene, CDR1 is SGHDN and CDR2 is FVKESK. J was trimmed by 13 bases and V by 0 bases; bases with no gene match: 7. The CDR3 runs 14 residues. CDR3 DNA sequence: TGTGCCAGCAGCCAAGATAATAGCGGGAGCGGCCAGTTCTTC. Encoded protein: CASSQDNSGSGQFF.

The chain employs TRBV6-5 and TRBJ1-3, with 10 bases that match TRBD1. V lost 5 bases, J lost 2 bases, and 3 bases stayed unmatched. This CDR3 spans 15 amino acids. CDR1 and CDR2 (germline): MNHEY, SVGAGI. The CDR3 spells CASSRDRGPGNTIYF. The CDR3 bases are TGTGCCAGCAGTCGAGACAGGGGGCCTGGAAACACCATATATTTT.

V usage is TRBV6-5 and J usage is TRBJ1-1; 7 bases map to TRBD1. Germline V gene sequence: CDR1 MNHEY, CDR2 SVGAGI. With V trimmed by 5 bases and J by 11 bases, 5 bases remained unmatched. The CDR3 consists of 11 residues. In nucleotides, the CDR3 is TGTGCCAGCAGTACGACAGGGAAGGCTTTCTTT. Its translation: CASSTTGKAFF.

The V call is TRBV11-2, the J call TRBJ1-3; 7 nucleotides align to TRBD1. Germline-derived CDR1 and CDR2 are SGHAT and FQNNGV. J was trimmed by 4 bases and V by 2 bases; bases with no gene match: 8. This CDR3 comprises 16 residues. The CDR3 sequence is CASSLPGQFLGNTIYF. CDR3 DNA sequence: TGTGCCAGCAGCTTACCGGGACAGTTTTTGGGAAACACCATATATTTT. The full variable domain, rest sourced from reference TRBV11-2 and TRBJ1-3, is EAGVAQSPRYKIIEKRQSVAFWCNPISGHATLYWYQQILGQGPKLLIQFQNNGVVDDSQLPKDRFSAERLKGVDSTLKIQPAKLEDSAVYLCASSLPGQFLGNTIYFGEGSWLTVV.

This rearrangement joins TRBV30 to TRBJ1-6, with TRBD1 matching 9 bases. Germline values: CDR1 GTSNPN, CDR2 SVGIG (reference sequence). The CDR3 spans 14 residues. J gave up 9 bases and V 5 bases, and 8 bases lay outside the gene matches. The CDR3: CAWGTGTTASPLHF. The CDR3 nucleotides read TGTGCCTGGGGGACAGGGACAACTGCTTCACCCCTCCACTTT.

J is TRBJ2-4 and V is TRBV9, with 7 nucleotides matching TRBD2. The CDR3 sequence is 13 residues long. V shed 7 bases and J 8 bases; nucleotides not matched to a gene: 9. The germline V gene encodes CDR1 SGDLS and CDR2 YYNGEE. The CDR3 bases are TGTGCCAGCGGGGCCCCGGGGGGACACATTCAGTACTTC. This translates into CASGAPGGHIQYF.

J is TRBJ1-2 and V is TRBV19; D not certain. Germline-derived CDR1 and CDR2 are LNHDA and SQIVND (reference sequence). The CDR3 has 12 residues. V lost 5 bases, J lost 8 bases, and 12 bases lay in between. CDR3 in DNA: TGTGCCAGTAGTTGGGTGACGGGGGGCTACACCTTC. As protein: CASSWVTGGYTF.